The source of this T cell receptor (beta chain) is a study of blood T cell repertoires in COVID-19 (dated by TCRdb to 2020 to 2022). For the study in its entirety: The collaborator samples originated in the United States, Italy and Spain and spanned the acute and convalescent phases of COVID-19. Samples came from the ongoing ImmuneRACE study (first 160 participants) plus 1,254 subjects from 6 global collaborators. The repertoires were made available in a free public database intended to serve as a resource for research on the immune response to SARS-CoV-2. The prospective study material was composed of cDNA or gDNA derived from T cells, B-cell-depleted T cells, or PBMCs. Deeply sampled blood TCRbeta repertoires from subjects exposed to, actively infected with, or recovered from COVID-19 were included in the dataset. HLA class I and class II types, where available, came from metadata supplied by the sample provider rather than from assay-based typing. The sample metadata nearly always contained a de-identified subject ID, COVID-19 status, age in years and sex. Points the paper makes about the study in general: Clinical and demographic metadata were provided uncurated, with the amount varying by source and participant.

From the germline V gene, CDR1 is LGHNA and CDR2 is YSLEER. Trimmed from V: 6 bases; trimmed from J: 6 bases; junction bases lacking a gene match: 10. The CDR3 holds 14 amino acids from the cysteine to the phenylalanine. Solely the CDR3 DNA is kept, with 42 bases framed from the first base. The immunoSEQ Assay, a bias-controlled multiplex PCR, was used to amplify TCRbeta CDR3 regions from genomic DNA. From the authors' description of their analysis: Nucleated cell counts per sample were estimated from amplification of reference gene primers within the assay. To quantify the absolute abundance of each unique TCRbeta CDR3 rearrangement, sequence reads were collapsed and filtered. For each sample, productive Simpson clonality was calculated by taking the square root of Simpson's diversity index across productive rearrangements. Not all clones reach the TCRdb copy of this immuneACCESS table, which keeps in-frame sequences only. Checked studies attribute under half of the gap to unresolved V genes and leave the rest unexplained. For V, J and clone size, that table is used; D and trimming come from the DNA. In all, the sample holds around 260,000 clones, and more than 75% of those were seen once. Together, the top ten hold around 9.1% of the sample.

For this clone: No antigen is known for it. No quality values exist for individual bases; no much larger clone is one base distant.

Another Seattle source contributed samples from volunteer blood donors who had recovered from COVID-19. Collaborating institutions collected whole blood in K2EDTA tubes following their own protocols. For TCRbeta analysis, collaborator samples were shipped as frozen whole blood, as isolated PBMCs, or as DNA extracted from either sample type. Sequencing used peripheral blood. The clonotype originates from a man in his forties or fifties who had recovered from COVID-19. The V and J genes are TRBV4-3 and TRBJ1-2; TRBD1 matches 7 bases in the middle. Here the CDR3 is given as CASRGDRSSDGYTF. At the DNA level, the sequence is TGCGCCAGCAGGGGGGACAGATCTTCTGATGGCTACACCTTC.